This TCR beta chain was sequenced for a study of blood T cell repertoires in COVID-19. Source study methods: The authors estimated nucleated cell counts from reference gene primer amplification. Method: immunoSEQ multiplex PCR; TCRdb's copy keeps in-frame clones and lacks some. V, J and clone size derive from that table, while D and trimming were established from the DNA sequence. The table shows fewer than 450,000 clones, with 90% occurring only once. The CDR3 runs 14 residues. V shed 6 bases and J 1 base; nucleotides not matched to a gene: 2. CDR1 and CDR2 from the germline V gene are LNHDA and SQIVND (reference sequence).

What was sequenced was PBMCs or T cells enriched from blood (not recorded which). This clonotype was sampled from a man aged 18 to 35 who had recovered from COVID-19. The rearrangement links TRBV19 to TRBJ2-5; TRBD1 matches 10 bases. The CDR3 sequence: CASSRTGGQETQYF. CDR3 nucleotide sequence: TGTGCCAGTAGCCGGACAGGGGGCCAAGAGACCCAGTACTTC. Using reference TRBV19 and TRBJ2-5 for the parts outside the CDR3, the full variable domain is DGGITQSPKYLFRKEGQNVTLSCEQNLNHDAMYWYRQDPGQGLRLIYYSQIVNDFQKGDIAEGYSVSREKKESFPLTVTSAQKNPTAFYLCASSRTGGQETQYFGPGTRLLVL.